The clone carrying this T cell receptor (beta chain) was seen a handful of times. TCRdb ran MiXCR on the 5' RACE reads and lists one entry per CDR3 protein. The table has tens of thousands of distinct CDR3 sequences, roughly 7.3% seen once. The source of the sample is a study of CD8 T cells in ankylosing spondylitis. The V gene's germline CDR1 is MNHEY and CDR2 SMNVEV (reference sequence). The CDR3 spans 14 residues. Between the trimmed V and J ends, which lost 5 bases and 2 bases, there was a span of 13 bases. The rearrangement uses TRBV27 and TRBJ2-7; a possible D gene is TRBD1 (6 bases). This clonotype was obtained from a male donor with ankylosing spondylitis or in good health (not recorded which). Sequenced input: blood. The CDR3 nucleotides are TGTGCCAGCAGTCCTAGACAGGAGCCCTACGAGCAGTACTTC. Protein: CASSPRQEPYEQYF.